The clone carrying this T cell receptor (beta chain) was seen a handful of times. What it binds is not known. Only in-frame clones appear in the TCRdb table, and some are missing; sequencing was by immunoSEQ multiplex PCR. The sample has some 2,500,000 clones, 93% seen once; the top ten hold 0.35% to 0.45%. This sample was taken from a study of shared clonotypes between healthy human individuals. Overall study: CD8 memory received one plate per donor, CD8 naive two, CD4 memory three and CD4 naive three.

Germline V gene sequence: CDR1 MGHDK, CDR2 SYGVNS. J gave up 6 bases and V 1 base, and 1 base lay outside the gene matches. The CDR3 covers 14 residues. Study-level points and caveats: Generation probability values for non-shared clonotypes were lower than those for clonotypes shared by all four donors.

The specimen sequenced was naive CD4+ T cells from PBMCs. The subset here: CD45RA+ positively selected. The gene calls are TRBV25-1 and TRBJ1-4, with 8 bases lining up with TRBD1. The clonotype comes from a man aged 18 to 35 in good health. Some clones in this sample may be carry-over from other donors' samples. The CDR3 here is CASSELTGDEKLFF. In nucleotides, the CDR3 is TGTGCCAGCAGTGAATTGACAGGGGATGAAAAACTGTTTTTT.